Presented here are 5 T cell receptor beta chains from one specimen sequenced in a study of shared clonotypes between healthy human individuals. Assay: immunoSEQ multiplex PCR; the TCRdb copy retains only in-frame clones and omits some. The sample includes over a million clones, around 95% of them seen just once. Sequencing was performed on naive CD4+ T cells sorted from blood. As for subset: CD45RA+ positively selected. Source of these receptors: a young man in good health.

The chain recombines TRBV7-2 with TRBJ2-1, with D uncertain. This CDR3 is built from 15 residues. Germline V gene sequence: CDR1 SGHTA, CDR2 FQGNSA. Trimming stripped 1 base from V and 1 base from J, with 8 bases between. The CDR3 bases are TGTGCCAGCAGCTTAGGACTCGTATCCTACAATGAGCAGTTCTTC. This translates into CASSLGLVSYNEQFF.

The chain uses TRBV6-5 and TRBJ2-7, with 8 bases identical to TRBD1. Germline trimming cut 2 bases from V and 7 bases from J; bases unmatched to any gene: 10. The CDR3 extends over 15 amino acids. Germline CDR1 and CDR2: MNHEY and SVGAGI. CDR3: CASSYLGQGAEEQYF. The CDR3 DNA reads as TGTGCCAGCAGTTACCTGGGTCAGGGGGCGGAGGAGCAGTACTTC.

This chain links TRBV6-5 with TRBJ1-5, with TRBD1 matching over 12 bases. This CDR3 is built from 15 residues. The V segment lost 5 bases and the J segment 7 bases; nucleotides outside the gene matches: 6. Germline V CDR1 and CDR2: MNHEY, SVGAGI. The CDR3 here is CASSAGTGGGQPQHF. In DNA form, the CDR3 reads TGTGCCAGCAGTGCCGGGACAGGGGGCGGACAGCCCCAGCATTTT.

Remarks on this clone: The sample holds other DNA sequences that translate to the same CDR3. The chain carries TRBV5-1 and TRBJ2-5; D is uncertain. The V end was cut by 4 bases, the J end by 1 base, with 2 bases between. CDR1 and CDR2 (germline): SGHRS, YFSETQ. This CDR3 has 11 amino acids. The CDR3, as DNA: TGCGCCAGCAGCATCCAAGAGACCCAGTACTTC. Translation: CASSIQETQYF.

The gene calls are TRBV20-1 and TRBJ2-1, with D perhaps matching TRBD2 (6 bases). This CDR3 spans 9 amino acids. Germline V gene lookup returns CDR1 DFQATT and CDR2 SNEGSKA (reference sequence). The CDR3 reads CRPGDEQFF. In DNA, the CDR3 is TGCAGGCCGGGGGATGAGCAGTTCTTC.